Here is one TCR beta chain with its context. As yet, its antigen is unknown. In TCRdb, the 5' RACE reads were re-called with MiXCR into one record per CDR3 protein. Of about 340,000 distinct CDR3 sequences in the sample, roughly 4.3% were seen once. These data belong to a study of T cells after yellow fever vaccination. On the study more broadly: Those fractions that held only low numbers of cells were prepared using the SMART-Seq v4 Ultra Low Input RNA kit. The study's findings and limits: Subsequent booster samples again held most clones from primary vaccination (less than 98% CD4, just under 90% CD8). Overall, a small share of clonotypes was seen in both CD4 and CD8 compartments. Though weaker, the secondary response peaked faster, on day 5 versus 15.

The V and J ends lost 4 bases and 4 bases, in that order; junction bases with no gene match: 4. CDR1 and CDR2 from the germline V gene are MGHRA and YSYEKL. The CDR3 is 15 residues long. The input for sequencing was PBMCs, taken 5 days after the yellow fever booster vaccination. The TCR comes from a man aged 18 to 29 who received the YFV17D yellow fever vaccine. The chain couples TRBV4-1 to TRBJ1-6, with 7 positions matching TRBD1. This CDR3 reads CASSPGQTYNSPLHF. The CDR3 bases are TGCGCCAGCAGCCCGGGACAGACATATAATTCACCCCTCCACTTT.